Listed below are T cell receptor beta chains from one sample, sequenced in a study of early T cells in non-severe SARS-CoV-2 infection. Each CDR3 protein is one row after TCRdb ran MiXCR on the 5' RACE reads. The top ten clones hold around 4% of a sample with 25,000 to 30,000 distinct CDR3 sequences, around 5% of them seen once. Material for sequencing was whole blood. These receptors were obtained from an adult who was a healthcare worker with PCR-confirmed SARS-CoV-2 infection or an uninfected control (not recorded which). Each CDR3 is given with its conserved first and last residue. A D gene is named only where the DNA matches it firmly. The size entry is marked missing in some rows and otherwise reads once, few, many or a size class.

cdr3_nt cdr3_aa v_call d_call j_call clone_size
TGTGCCATCAGTGCGACTAGCCCTACCGGGGAGCTGTTTTTT CAISATSPTGELFF TRBV10-3 TRBD2 TRBJ2-2 many
TGTGCCAGTAGTATCACGCAACCCCTGCTCCATGGCTACACCTTC CASSITQPLLHGYTF TRBV19 . TRBJ1-2 many
TGTGCCAGCAGCCGGGACAGCTACTACGAGCAGTACTTC CASSRDSYYEQYF TRBV7-9 TRBD1 TRBJ2-7 many
TGTGCCAGCAGTTTAGGTCAGAACTATGGCTACACCTTC CASSLGQNYGYTF TRBV28 . TRBJ1-2 many
TGTGCCAGCAGCGCCCCTCGGGGGGGGTCGAATGAGCAGTTCTTC CASSAPRGGSNEQFF TRBV7-2 TRBD2 TRBJ2-1 many
TGTGCCAGCAGCTCCGGACTAGCGGGAAAAAATGAGCAGTTCTTC CASSSGLAGKNEQFF TRBV11-2 TRBD2 TRBJ2-1 many
TGTGCCAGCAGCTTGGGGCTAGCGGGAACACAAGAGACCCAGTACTTC CASSLGLAGTQETQYF TRBV5-5 TRBD2 TRBJ2-5 many
TGTGCCAGCAGCTTAAGTCGGACTAGCTACGAGCAGTACTTC CASSLSRTSYEQYF TRBV7-2 TRBD2 TRBJ2-7 many
TGTGCCAGCAGACGCGGGATAGCGGGCTTTTCGAGCTCCTACAATGAGCAGTTCTTC CASRRGIAGFSSSYNEQFF TRBV4-2 TRBD2 TRBJ2-1 .
TGTGCCAGCAGCTTAATAGCGGGGGACCCCTACAATGAGCAGTTCTTC CASSLIAGDPYNEQFF TRBV7-2 TRBD2 TRBJ2-1 many
TGTGCCAGCAGCCAAGATAGGGGACATCTTAACTATGGCTACACCTTC CASSQDRGHLNYGYTF TRBV4-2 . TRBJ1-2 many
TGCGCCAGCAGCCGATACGGACTAGCGGGAGGGCAGTTTGAGCAGTTCTTC CASSRYGLAGGQFEQFF TRBV4-3 TRBD2 TRBJ2-1 many
TGTGCCAGCTCACCATTGGAGAGAAACACTGAAGCTTTCTTT CASSPLERNTEAFF TRBV18 . TRBJ1-1 many
TGTGCCAGTAGCCACTCAGGGAAGGGAACCGGGGAGCTGTTTTTT CASSHSGKGTGELFF TRBV19 . TRBJ2-2 many
TGCGCCGTCTCGCGGACTTCTGGCGAAAAACTGTTTTTT CAVSRTSGEKLFF TRBV4-1 . TRBJ1-4 few
TGTGCCAGCAGCTCCATACTCCGGGACACCTACAATGAGCAGTTCTTC CASSSILRDTYNEQFF TRBV7-9 . TRBJ2-1 few
TGTGCCAGCAGTCTAGCCCGAAGGGGCCTCGAGCAGTACTTC CASSLARRGLEQYF TRBV28 . TRBJ2-7 many
TGTGCCAGCAGCTTAGCGGCAGGATCCTCAAAAGAGACCCAGTACTTC CASSLAAGSSKETQYF TRBV7-2 . TRBJ2-5 many
TGTGCCAGCAGCTTTGGACAGGGCAACGAGCAGTACTTC CASSFGQGNEQYF TRBV7-2 TRBD1 TRBJ2-7 many
TGCGCCAGCAGCCCGGGGGACGAACGGGAGATGAATGAGCAGTTCTTC CASSPGDEREMNEQFF TRBV5-1 . TRBJ2-1 many
TGTGCCAGCAGCCCGAGCCACGATAGCACAGATACGCAGTATTTT CASSPSHDSTDTQYF TRBV12-3/TRBV12-4 . TRBJ2-3 many
TGCGCCAGCAGCCAAGACCACGGATCTAATTCACCCCTCCACTTT CASSQDHGSNSPLHF TRBV4-1 . TRBJ1-6 many
TGTGCCAGCAGCTTAGGTTCCGGCGTGGGGGAGCAGTACTTC CASSLGSGVGEQYF TRBV11-2 . TRBJ2-7 medium-sized
TGTGCCAACAGACCGAACACTGAAGCTTTCTTT CANRPNTEAFF TRBV7-9 . TRBJ1-1 few
TGTGCCAGCAGCTTAGGGCTAGCGGGAGCCCCCTACGAGCAGTACTTC CASSLGLAGAPYEQYF TRBV7-9 TRBD2 TRBJ2-7 many
TGTGCCAGCAGTTTTAGGCAAGATTTCAATGAGCAGTTCTTC CASSFRQDFNEQFF TRBV27 . TRBJ2-1 many
TGTGCCAGCTCACCACAGGGCCCTAATGAAAAACTGTTTTTT CASSPQGPNEKLFF TRBV18 . TRBJ1-4 .
TGTGCCAGCAGCTCGAGCGGGAGGGCCGCCTACGAGCAGTACTTC CASSSSGRAAYEQYF TRBV5-6 TRBD2 TRBJ2-7 many
TGTGCCAGCAGCCTGGAATCAGATACGCAGTATTTT CASSLESDTQYF TRBV7-3 . TRBJ2-3 many
TGTGCCAGCAGCCCGAACATGGCAGATACGCAGTATTTT CASSPNMADTQYF TRBV7-3 . TRBJ2-3 many
TGTGCCAGCAGTTTTAGGGGCCATGGCTACACCTTC CASSFRGHGYTF TRBV12-3/TRBV12-4 . TRBJ1-2 many
TGTGCCAGCAGCATACCGGGGGGGTACACTGAAGCTTTCTTT CASSIPGGYTEAFF TRBV28 . TRBJ1-1 .
TGTGCCAGCGTAATACGGGAGGGATTCCAAGAGACCCAGTACTTC CASVIREGFQETQYF TRBV2 TRBD2 TRBJ2-5 .
TGTGCCAGCAGTTTACCCACAAGGGGACTTTCACCCCTCCACTTT CASSLPTRGLSPLHF TRBV28 . TRBJ1-6 .
TGTGCCAGCAGCGTAGTATCTGGGGGGGCAGCCGTTACCTACTCTGGGGCCAACGTCCTGACTTTC CASSVVSGGAAVTYSGANVLTF TRBV9 . TRBJ2-6 many
TGCAGTGCTAGAGATCACGGACATGTAAACACTGAAGCTTTCTTT CSARDHGHVNTEAFF TRBV20-1 . TRBJ1-1 once
TGTGCCACCAGCAAAGGGTTCCGGGACGGCTACGAGCAGTACTTC CATSKGFRDGYEQYF TRBV15 . TRBJ2-7 many
TGTGCCAGCAGCTTAGGGGGGACCGCGGTAGACACTGAAGCTTTCTTT CASSLGGTAVDTEAFF TRBV7-6 . TRBJ1-1 many
TGCGCCAGCAGCCAAGGACTAGCGGGAGTCGGGGAGCTGTTTTTT CASSQGLAGVGELFF TRBV4-3 TRBD2 TRBJ2-2 many
TGTGCCAGCAGTTTAGGCGCTGAAGCTTTCTTT CASSLGAEAFF TRBV28 . TRBJ1-1 many
TGCGCCAGCAGCTTGGGACCAGGGACAGACACCGGGGAGCTGTTTTTT CASSLGPGTDTGELFF TRBV5-1 TRBD1 TRBJ2-2 many
TGTGCCAGCAGCTTCCAAGGCGACACAGATACGCAGTATTTT CASSFQGDTDTQYF TRBV7-3 . TRBJ2-3 few